The rows below give T cell receptor beta chains drawn from one sample of a study of blood T cells in healthy people across ages. From the 5' RACE reads, TCRdb called clonotypes with MiXCR, one entry per CDR3 protein. The sample has about 1.5 million distinct CDR3 sequences; 42% are singletons. The sequencing sample was made of blood. These receptors all stem from a woman between 18 and 30 years old in good health. Each CDR3 is given with its conserved first and last residue. Size tells how often a clone was seen (once, few, many) or the class of an expanded clone, and some rows leave it out.

CDR3 length: 18
V gene: TRBV6-5
J gene: TRBJ2-1
clone size: -
CDR3 protein: CASSYQIGGQDSYNEQFF

CDR3 length: 14
V gene: TRBV20-1
J gene: TRBJ2-7
clone size: -
CDR3 protein: CSATTSGRFYEQYF

CDR3 length: 14
V gene: TRBV5-1
J gene: TRBJ2-5
clone size: -
CDR3 protein: CASSLTSGSETQYF

CDR3 length: 14
V gene: TRBV29-1
J gene: TRBJ2-7
clone size: few
CDR3 protein: CSVALRQGSREQYF

CDR3 length: 13
V gene: TRBV2
J gene: TRBJ2-3
clone size: -
CDR3 protein: CADSSKHTATQYF

CDR3 length: 15
V gene: TRBV20-1
J gene: TRBJ1-5
clone size: -
CDR3 protein: CSARDQGGSNQPQHF

CDR3 length: 14
V gene: TRBV6-2/TRBV6-3
J gene: TRBJ2-5
clone size: -
CDR3 protein: CASRVQGRGETQYF

CDR3 length: 14
V gene: TRBV6-1
J gene: TRBJ2-2
clone size: -
CDR3 protein: CASRLHRDTGELFF

CDR3 length: 18
V gene: TRBV9
J gene: TRBJ2-3
clone size: -
CDR3 protein: CASSVDGRAGRSTDTQYF

CDR3 length: 14
V gene: TRBV5-1
J gene: TRBJ2-1
clone size: -
CDR3 protein: CASSTRTPYNEQFF

CDR3 length: 15
V gene: TRBV6-1
J gene: TRBJ2-3
clone size: once
CDR3 protein: CASSERQGGADTQYF

CDR3 length: 15
V gene: TRBV12-3/TRBV12-4
J gene: TRBJ2-1
clone size: few
CDR3 protein: CASISRDSLFNEQFF

CDR3 length: 14
V gene: TRBV6-2/TRBV6-3
J gene: TRBJ1-1
clone size: once
CDR3 protein: CASSQHLPNTEAFF

CDR3 length: 16
V gene: TRBV7-2
J gene: TRBJ2-1
clone size: few
CDR3 protein: CASSLGAGTGSNEQFF

CDR3 length: 14
V gene: TRBV29-1
J gene: TRBJ2-3
clone size: few
CDR3 protein: CSVVVGRSTDTQYF

CDR3 length: 13
V gene: TRBV7-2
J gene: TRBJ1-1
clone size: -
CDR3 protein: CASTRGKNTEAFF

CDR3 length: 14
V gene: TRBV5-5
J gene: TRBJ1-2
clone size: -
CDR3 protein: CASSTRQNNYGYTF

CDR3 length: 19
V gene: TRBV5-1
J gene: TRBJ2-4
clone size: -
CDR3 protein: CASSLGGQGAGLAKNIQYF

CDR3 length: 16
V gene: TRBV4-1
J gene: TRBJ2-3
clone size: few
CDR3 protein: CASSRGRDRSTDTQYF

CDR3 length: 16
V gene: TRBV7-3
J gene: TRBJ2-1
clone size: few
CDR3 protein: CASSSWTSGEYNEQFF

CDR3 length: 16
V gene: TRBV15
J gene: -
clone size: few
CDR3 protein: CATSKKTLSSYNEQYF

CDR3 length: 13
V gene: TRBV27
J gene: TRBJ2-7
clone size: -
CDR3 protein: CASSTDRGNEQYF

CDR3 length: 16
V gene: TRBV13
J gene: TRBJ2-3
clone size: -
CDR3 protein: CASSLRLAGTTDTQYF

CDR3 length: 14
V gene: TRBV9
J gene: TRBJ1-1
clone size: few
CDR3 protein: CASSVSGGVTEAFF

CDR3 length: 17
V gene: TRBV4-3
J gene: TRBJ1-4
clone size: -
CDR3 protein: CASSQDLSAATNEKLFF

CDR3 length: 14
V gene: TRBV20-1
J gene: TRBJ1-1
clone size: few
CDR3 protein: CSVPPPGQGFEAFF

CDR3 length: 13
V gene: TRBV12-3/TRBV12-4
J gene: TRBJ2-5
clone size: few
CDR3 protein: CASSPLGRREQYF

CDR3 length: 14
V gene: TRBV28
J gene: TRBJ1-2
clone size: -
CDR3 protein: CASSFGQHTWGYTF

CDR3 length: 12
V gene: TRBV27
J gene: TRBJ2-1
clone size: -
CDR3 protein: CARGGPYNEQFF

CDR3 length: 16
V gene: TRBV6-6
J gene: TRBJ2-1
clone size: -
CDR3 protein: CASTPTRAGGLNEQFF

CDR3 length: 11
V gene: TRBV25-1
J gene: TRBJ2-3
clone size: few
CDR3 protein: CASSRQTTQYF

CDR3 length: 14
V gene: TRBV20-1
J gene: -
clone size: -
CDR3 protein: CSARDRGIGYEQYF

CDR3 length: 15
V gene: TRBV4-3
J gene: TRBJ1-3
clone size: -
CDR3 protein: CASSQNVAFGNTIYF

CDR3 length: 16
V gene: TRBV6-5
J gene: TRBJ1-1
clone size: -
CDR3 protein: CASRSDTVEMNTEAFF

CDR3 length: 14
V gene: TRBV6-5
J gene: TRBJ1-2
clone size: few
CDR3 protein: CASSPPSAHYGYTF

CDR3 length: 13
V gene: TRBV20-1
J gene: -
clone size: -
CDR3 protein: CSAYSGAYNEQYF

CDR3 length: 15
V gene: TRBV4-3
J gene: TRBJ2-3
clone size: few
CDR3 protein: CASSLWTGNTDTQYF

CDR3 length: 14
V gene: TRBV7-9
J gene: TRBJ2-5
clone size: -
CDR3 protein: CVSNFGGVNDEQYF

CDR3 length: 12
V gene: TRBV7-2
J gene: TRBJ2-5
clone size: -
CDR3 protein: CASSSQGIVAYF

CDR3 length: 16
V gene: TRBV7-2
J gene: TRBJ2-3
clone size: few
CDR3 protein: CASRIGGTSGTDTQYF

CDR3 length: 18
V gene: TRBV4-1
J gene: TRBJ2-3
clone size: few
CDR3 protein: CASSRIGLADSSTDTQYF

CDR3 length: 14
V gene: TRBV3-1
J gene: TRBJ1-2
clone size: -
CDR3 protein: CASSGTRSGSGYTF